A single sample is the source of the 21 T cell receptor beta chains below, sequenced in a study of CD8 T cells in ankylosing spondylitis. Whole-study results and caveats: A TCR beta motif of several highly homologous variants appeared characteristic of ankylosing spondylitis blood.

One entry per CDR3 protein results from TCRdb running MiXCR on the 5' RACE reads. Among over 600,000 distinct CDR3 sequences, under 20% were seen once, and the ten largest hold 15% to 20%. For these receptors, no antigen is known. Sequences were obtained from blood, either unsorted or a sorted T cell fraction (not recorded which). The receptors were sampled from a male donor with ankylosing spondylitis.

A few counts support this clonotype. The chain is built from TRBV9 and TRBJ2-7; 8 nucleotides align to TRBD1. V lost 0 bases and J lost 3; bases outside the gene matches: 5. This CDR3 contains 15 residues. Germline CDR1 reads SGDLS; CDR2 reads YYNGEE. CDR3 region: CASSVAGGTGYEQYF. In DNA form, the CDR3 reads TGTGCCAGCAGCGTAGCCGGCGGGACAGGCTACGAGCAGTACTTC.

This clonotype was counted ten times or more. The chain couples TRBV20-1 to TRBJ1-4, with D hard to call. The CDR3 covers 12 residues. Trimming left V 6 bases short and J 8 bases short, with 13 bases between. Per germline, CDR1 DFQATT and CDR2 SNEGSKA (reference sequence). The DNA for the CDR3 is TGCAGTGCCCCCGGGCTTGGGGAAAAACTGTTTTTT. Protein sequence: CSAPGLGEKLFF.

The chain has TRBV20-1 and TRBJ2-1; D possibly corresponds to TRBD1 (5 bases). Trimming pared 4 bases from V and 5 bases from J, leaving 15 bases between. The CDR3 spans 14 residues. Germline V gene data show CDR1 as DFQATT and CDR2 as SNEGSKA (reference sequence). Here the CDR3 reads CSANKQGGDNEQFF. The CDR3 bases are TGCAGTGCTAACAAGCAGGGTGGGGACAATGAGCAGTTCTTC.

The gene calls are TRBV25-1 and TRBJ2-1; D is ambiguous. There are 12 residues in the CDR3. The V gene's germline CDR1 is MGHDK and CDR2 SYGVNS. Trimming cost V 4 bases and J 4 bases, with 5 bases left between them. The CDR3 region has the DNA TGTGCCAGCAGTGTTACTTACAATGAGCAGTTCTTC. Protein sequence: CASSVTYNEQFF.

Only a few counts were recorded for this clonotype. V and J are TRBV12-3 or TRBV12-4 and TRBJ2-5, with 7 bases identical to TRBD2. This CDR3 has 15 amino acids. Trimming took 5 bases from V and 5 from J; bases not matched to a gene: 11. The CDR3 nucleotides read TGTGCCAGCAGTCCCCGTTCGGGAGGAGACGAGACCCAGTACTTC. Translated, it gives CASSPRSGGDETQYF.

As regards this clonotype: Compared with germline, one end of the junction differs, possibly owing to a read error. The chain is built from TRBV28 and TRBJ2-1; tentatively, D is TRBD2 (6 bases). The CDR3 totals 15 residues. From germline, CDR1 is MDHEN and CDR2 SYDVKM. The chain's CDR3 is CASSFVGSSYNEQFF. CDR3 bases: TGCGCCAGCAGCTTCGTCGGGAGCTCCTACAATGAGCAGTTCTTC.

The V and J genes are TRBV21-1 and TRBJ2-6; the tabulated D call, TRBD2, remains unverified against the DNA. TRBV21-1 is a pseudogene locus. The CDR3 loop spans 15 amino acids. The CDR3 nucleotides are TGTGGCGGGATCCCGACAGAATCTGGGGCCAACGTCCTGACTTTC. Its protein is CGGIPTESGANVLTF.

The chain has TRBV6-1 and TRBJ1-3; D ambiguous. Per germline, CDR1 MNHNS and CDR2 SASEGT. The length of the CDR3 is 16 residues. Between the trimmed V and J ends, which lost 7 bases and 4 bases, there was a span of 20 bases. CDR3 sequence (DNA): TGTGCCAGCACCGTGGAATCCCGGCGGCGAGGAAACACCATATATTTT. It encodes CASTVESRRRGNTIYF.

This clonotype occurred a few times. V usage is TRBV3-1 and J usage is TRBJ2-7; D may match TRBD1 or TRBD2 (6 bases each). Germline V gives CDR1 LGHDT, CDR2 YNNKEL (reference sequence). This CDR3 is built from 13 residues. V gave up 9 bases and J gave up 5 bases, with 17 bases separating them. CDR3 amino acids: CARGGQQSDEQYF. In DNA, the CDR3 is TGTGCCAGAGGGGGGCAGCAGAGTGACGAGCAGTACTTC.

In DNA, the CDR3 is TGCGCCAGCAGCCGTGCCGGACTCGACAATGAGCAGTTCTTC. Translating gives CASSRAGLDNEQFF. This chain links TRBV4-1 with TRBJ2-1; tentatively, D is TRBD2 (5 bases). The germline CDR1 and CDR2 sequences are MGHRA and YSYEKL. The V end lost 4 bases, the J end lost 5 bases, and 12 bases lay between the germline ends. This CDR3 region has 14 residues.

The chain carries TRBV12-3 or TRBV12-4 and TRBJ2-1, with 10 bases identical to TRBD2. The CDR3 runs 16 residues. J gave up 0 bases and V 7 bases, and 6 bases lay outside the gene matches. This chain's CDR3 is CASTSGGASSYNEQFF. In nucleotides, the CDR3 is TGTGCCAGCACCAGCGGGGGGGCTTCCTCCTACAATGAGCAGTTCTTC.

This clonotype was seen many times. CDR3 loop: CASSFRGPDQPQHF. Written as DNA, the CDR3 is TGTGCCAGCAGTTTCAGGGGGCCGGATCAGCCCCAGCATTTT. The chain combines TRBV12-3 or TRBV12-4 with TRBJ1-5; 8 bases fit TRBD1. The J segment lost 5 bases and the V segment lost 3 bases, leaving 3 bases of the junction unmatched. CDR3 length: 14 residues.

This chain uses TRBV7-9 with TRBJ2-5, with 7 positions matching TRBD2. V was pared by 1 base and J by 4 bases, with 6 bases of the junction left unmatched. CDR3 size: 15 residues. Germline V lookup: CDR1 SEHNR, CDR2 FQNEAQ (reference sequence). The CDR3 DNA reads TGTGCCAGCAGCTTAGGCCTAGTAGCGGGAGAGACCCAGTACTTC. It is translated as CASSLGLVAGETQYF.

The chain uses TRBV2 and TRBJ1-2; D possibly corresponds to TRBD1 (6 bases). The CDR3 length is 12 residues. The germline V and J ends were trimmed by 6 bases and 3 bases, with 8 bases remaining between them. Looked up from germline, CDR1 is SNHLY and CDR2 is FYNNEI. CDR3 nucleotide sequence: TGTGCCAGCAGACAGGGACACTATGGCTACACCTTC. It yields the protein CASRQGHYGYTF.

The chain has TRBV20-1 and TRBJ2-7; D ambiguous. CDR3 length: 11 amino acids. The V gene's germline CDR1 is DFQATT and CDR2 SNEGSKA (reference sequence). Trimming pared 7 bases from V and 1 base from J, leaving 8 bases between. The CDR3 spells CSVGWSYEQYF. DNA of the CDR3: TGCAGTGTGGGTTGGTCCTACGAGCAGTACTTC.

This sequence joins TRBV4-1 and TRBJ2-5; a weak D match, TRBD2 (6 bases). CDR1 and CDR2 (germline): MGHRA, YSYEKL. The length of the CDR3 is 13 residues. V lost 8 bases and J 3 bases, leaving 13 bases between the germline ends. CDR3 sequence: CASRAGHKETQYF. In DNA, the CDR3 is TGCGCCAGCCGCGCGGGGCACAAAGAGACCCAGTACTTC.

The J gene is TRBJ2-5, the V gene TRBV15; D gene uncertain. Germline CDR1 is LNHNV and CDR2 is YYDKDF (reference sequence). The V end was cut by 2 bases, the J end by 3 bases, with 7 bases between. This CDR3 region has 13 residues. This CDR3 is CATSRSQEETQYF. The DNA for the CDR3 is TGTGCCACCAGCAGAAGCCAGGAAGAGACCCAGTACTTC.

This clonotype was counted between two and nine times. This chain uses TRBV20-1 with TRBJ1-1; weak D call: TRBD1 (6 bases). Germline CDR1 is DFQATT and CDR2 is SNEGSKA (reference sequence). Trimming cost V 0 bases and J 5 bases, with 31 bases left between them. The CDR3 covers 20 residues. In DNA, the CDR3 is TGCAGTGCTAGAGACATCTCCGGCGCATCGGGACAAGGTGATGGGACTGAAGCTTTCTTT. This gives the protein CSARDISGASGQGDGTEAFF.

V is TRBV15 and J is TRBJ2-2, with D perhaps matching TRBD1 (6 bases). V lost 2 bases to trimming and J lost 3 bases, with 13 bases between them. Germline CDR1 LNHNV, CDR2 YYDKDF (reference sequence). The CDR3 extends over 16 amino acids. CDR3 amino acids: CATSRRGGSDTGELFF. The CDR3 coding sequence is TGTGCCACCAGCAGAAGAGGGGGTAGCGACACCGGGGAGCTGTTTTTT.

The V call is TRBV5-1, the J call TRBJ2-7; D is possibly TRBD1 (5 bases). This CDR3 is 14 amino acids long. Germline CDR1 is SGHRS and CDR2 is YFSETQ. With 4 bases removed from V and 3 bases from J, the gap between germline ends came to 14 bases. CDR3 protein: CASSQTEVRYEQYF. CDR3 in DNA: TGCGCCAGCAGCCAGACAGAAGTCCGCTACGAGCAGTACTTC. Based on the CDR3 plus reference TRBV5-1 and TRBJ2-7, the full variable domain is KAGVTQTPRYLIKTRGQQVTLSCSPISGHRSVSWYQQTPGQGLQFLFEYFSETQRNKGNFPGRFSGRQFSNSRSEMNVSTLELGDSALYLCASSQTEVRYEQYFGPGTRLTVT.

This clonotype was picked up a small number of times. The V call is TRBV12-3 or TRBV12-4, the J call TRBJ1-2; 7 positions match TRBD1. The CDR3 sequence is 17 residues long. Trimming cost V 4 bases and J 6 bases; bases outside gene matches: 17. CDR3 coding DNA: TGTGCCAGCAGTTCCTACCCGAGCGCAGGGGGAGTGGATGGCTACACCTTC. This encodes CASSSYPSAGGVDGYTF.